This passage covers 21 T cell receptor beta chains from one sample sequenced in a study of blood T cell repertoires in COVID-19. Some clones are missing from TCRdb's copy, which holds only in-frame ones; the method was immunoSEQ multiplex PCR. The data show more than 200,000 clones, roughly 83% seen once. The material sequenced was peripheral blood. Receptors were obtained from an elderly man with acute or convalescent COVID-19.

This rearrangement joins TRBV28 to TRBJ2-7; D unresolved. Germline CDR1 is MDHEN and CDR2 is SYDVKM. The CDR3 length is 10 residues. Deletions cut 6 bases from V and 5 bases from J, with 5 bases between. CDR3 in amino acids: CASRSDEQYF. The CDR3 DNA reads TGTGCCAGCAGATCCGACGAGCAGTACTTC.

The V call is TRBV10-2, the J call TRBJ1-1, with D possibly being TRBD1 (6 bases). CDR1 and CDR2 from the germline V gene are WSHSY and SAAADI. The length of the CDR3 is 14 residues. Trimming shortened V by 6 bases and J by 1 base, and 12 bases separated the two germline ends. The CDR3 DNA is TGCGCCAGCAGGGGACTAGGGGGGAACACTGAAGCTTTCTTT. This encodes CASRGLGGNTEAFF.

The chain is built from TRBV5-1 and TRBJ1-1; 10 bases are shared with TRBD1. This CDR3 has 16 residues. V lost 0 bases, J lost 6 bases, and 8 bases stayed unmatched. Germline V gene data show CDR1 as SGHRS and CDR2 as YFSETQ. The CDR3 spells CASSLEGQGLRAEAFF. CDR3 nucleotide sequence: TGCGCCAGCAGCTTGGAGGGACAGGGGTTGAGGGCTGAAGCTTTCTTT.

The CDR3 nucleotides are TGTGCCATCAGCCGGACAGTTGGTAACTATGGCTACACCTTC. Protein: CAISRTVGNYGYTF. The chain joins TRBV10-3 to TRBJ1-2; D is possibly TRBD1 (6 bases). With 6 bases removed from V and 1 base from J, the gap between germline ends came to 12 bases. This CDR3 is built from 14 residues. The germline V gene encodes CDR1 ENHRY and CDR2 SYGVKD.

The chain joins TRBV5-6 to TRBJ2-1; 9 bases map to TRBD1. Germline V lookup: CDR1 SGHDT, CDR2 YYEEEE. This CDR3 contains 14 residues. After removal of 2 bases from V and 12 bases from J, the junction contained 9 bases not matched to a gene. CDR3 DNA sequence: TGTGCCAGCAGCTTACCGGGACAGGGCGCAGGGCAGTTCTTC. Translating gives CASSLPGQGAGQFF.

The chain couples TRBV7-7 to TRBJ2-1; possibly TRBD2 for D (5 bases). This CDR3 comprises 15 residues. Germline V gene sequence: CDR1 SSHAT, CDR2 FNYEAQ (reference sequence). Trimming removed 0 bases from V and 0 bases from J, with 6 bases in between. CDR3 nucleotides: TGTGCCAGCAGCTTAGCGGGGAGCTCCTACAATGAGCAGTTCTTC. Translation gives CASSLAGSSYNEQFF.

The CDR3 region has the DNA TGTGCCAGCAGCTTGGGGGACAGGCGGCAGTACTTC. It yields the protein CASSLGDRRQYF. The genes are TRBV5-5 and TRBJ2-7; TRBD1 aligns across 8 bases. V was clipped by 0 bases and J by 9 bases; unmatched bases: 2. CDR3 size: 12 residues. Per the germline V gene, CDR1 is SGHKS and CDR2 is YYEKEE (reference sequence).

This clone was detected only once. This chain links TRBV6-5 with TRBJ2-3, with no clear D. The CDR3 covers 16 residues. Deletions cut 0 bases from V and 5 bases from J, with 15 bases between. Germline CDR1 reads MNHEY; CDR2 reads SVGAGI. The CDR3 loop reads CASSYSRSIKQDTQYF. In nucleotides, the CDR3 is TGTGCCAGCAGTTACTCGAGGTCCATCAAGCAAGATACGCAGTATTTT.

The J gene is TRBJ1-4, the V gene TRBV5-1; D may be TRBD1 (6 bases). Germline V gene lookup returns CDR1 SGHRS and CDR2 YFSETQ. V was clipped by 2 bases and J by 5 bases, with 13 bases between them. The CDR3 is made up of 15 amino acids. CDR3 sequence: CASSLAGVENEKLFF. The DNA of the CDR3 is TGCGCCAGCAGCTTAGCAGGGGTCGAAAATGAAAAACTGTTTTTT.

This chain uses TRBV6-5 with TRBJ2-2; D possibly corresponds to TRBD2 (6 bases). The CDR3 is made up of 13 amino acids. Germline V gene lookup returns CDR1 MNHEY and CDR2 SVGAGI. Trimming left V 8 bases short and J 4 bases short, with 11 bases between. As DNA, the CDR3 is TGTGCCAGCCGGGGGACGTTCACCGGGGAGCTGTTTTTT. It encodes CASRGTFTGELFF.

The J gene is TRBJ1-1, the V gene TRBV28, with D maybe TRBD1 (6 bases). From germline, CDR1 is MDHEN and CDR2 SYDVKM. V lost 3 bases to trimming and J lost 3 bases, with 14 bases between them. CDR3 length equals 15 residues. Here the CDR3 DNA reads TGTGCCAGCAGTTTGGCACAGGGTAGGTACACTGAAGCTTTCTTT. This encodes CASSLAQGRYTEAFF.

The chain is built from TRBV10-3 and TRBJ1-6, with TRBD1 identical over 8 bases. Germline values: CDR1 ENHRY, CDR2 SYGVKD. Trimming cost V 10 bases and J 8 bases; bases outside gene matches: 4. There are 12 residues in the CDR3. The CDR3 is CATSTGDSPLHF. The CDR3 DNA reads as TGTGCCACCTCGACAGGGGATTCACCCCTCCACTTT.

The J gene is TRBJ2-3, the V gene TRBV24-1; the match to TRBD2 covers 10 bases. This CDR3 comprises 17 residues. Germline CDR1 reads KGHDR; CDR2 reads SFDVKD. Trimming at V came to 3 bases and at J to 6 bases, leaving 11 bases not matched to a gene. The CDR3 loop reads CATSDPPSAGGPDTQYF. The CDR3 DNA sequence: TGTGCCACCAGTGATCCCCCTTCAGCGGGAGGGCCGGATACGCAGTATTTT.

This clone has just one count. The rearrangement joins TRBV10-3 to TRBJ1-5, with 7 bases identical to TRBD1. This CDR3 is built from 14 residues. The trim removed 6 bases at V and 6 bases at J, leaving 8 bases unmatched. Germline CDR1 is ENHRY and CDR2 is SYGVKD. CDR3 in DNA: TGTGCCATCAGCGCGATCCAGGGGGTTCAGCCCCAGCATTTT. It codes for CAISAIQGVQPQHF.

This clone was detected ten times or more. This chain connects TRBV9 to TRBJ2-7; 10 bases align to TRBD2. The CDR3 is 16 amino acids. Germline CDR1 SGDLS, CDR2 YYNGEE. J was trimmed by 0 bases and V by 2 bases; bases with no gene match: 5. The CDR3 region is CASSVGAGGFSYEQYF. The CDR3 nucleotides read TGTGCCAGCAGCGTTGGAGCGGGAGGGTTCTCCTACGAGCAGTACTTC.

The chain couples TRBV19 to TRBJ1-2; D uncertain. Looked up from germline, CDR1 is LNHDA and CDR2 is SQIVND (reference sequence). The CDR3 consists of 14 residues. Trimming pared 3 bases from V and 3 bases from J, leaving 11 bases between. The CDR3 is CASSILLGDYGYTF. As DNA, the CDR3 is TGTGCCAGTAGTATCCTGCTGGGAGACTATGGCTACACCTTC.

The chain couples TRBV5-4 to TRBJ2-5; TRBD1 is a possible D gene (5 bases). The V and J ends lost 0 bases and 2 bases respectively, with 14 bases between them. CDR1 is SGHNT, CDR2 YYREEE, per germline (reference sequence). The CDR3 sequence is 16 residues long. CDR3 in amino acids: CASSLGQGSIQETQYF. CDR3 nucleotide sequence: TGTGCCAGCAGCTTGGGTCAGGGATCGATTCAAGAGACCCAGTACTTC.

This chain uses TRBV7-9 with TRBJ2-1; D might be TRBD2 (5 bases). Germline loops: CDR1 SEHNR, CDR2 FQNEAQ (reference sequence). The V end lost 5 bases, the J end lost 12 bases, and 17 bases lay between the germline ends. The CDR3 has 13 amino acids. DNA of the CDR3: TGTGCCAGCAGCACCCAACGCGGGTCGGGGCAGTTCTTC. Amino acids: CASSTQRGSGQFF.

This clone has a handful of counts. The V call is TRBV27, the J call TRBJ1-5; a weak D match, TRBD1 (6 bases). There are 14 residues in the CDR3. Germline values: CDR1 MNHEY, CDR2 SMNVEV (reference sequence). Trimming took 5 bases from V and 6 from J, leaving 14 bases between them. The CDR3 bases are TGTGCCAGCAGTCCTACAGGGTATCGTCAGCCCCAGCATTTT. Translation gives CASSPTGYRQPQHF.

This clone appeared a single time. This rearrangement joins TRBV30 to TRBJ1-2; no definite D call. With 2 bases removed from V and 0 bases from J, the gap between germline ends came to 16 bases. Germline loops: CDR1 GTSNPN, CDR2 SVGIG (reference sequence). This CDR3 has 16 residues. In nucleotides, the CDR3 is TGTGCCTGGAGTTACATAGCCAAGGGAGCTAACTATGGCTACACCTTC. This encodes CAWSYIAKGANYGYTF.

CDR3 residues: CASSFGGQTYNEQFF. CDR3 sequence (DNA): TGTGCCAGCAGTTTTGGAGGGCAGACCTACAATGAGCAGTTCTTC. This rearrangement joins TRBV27 to TRBJ2-1, with D perhaps TRBD2 (6 bases). With 3 bases removed from V and 2 bases from J, the gap between germline ends came to 11 bases. Looked up from germline, CDR1 is MNHEY and CDR2 is SMNVEV (reference sequence). This CDR3 contains 15 residues.